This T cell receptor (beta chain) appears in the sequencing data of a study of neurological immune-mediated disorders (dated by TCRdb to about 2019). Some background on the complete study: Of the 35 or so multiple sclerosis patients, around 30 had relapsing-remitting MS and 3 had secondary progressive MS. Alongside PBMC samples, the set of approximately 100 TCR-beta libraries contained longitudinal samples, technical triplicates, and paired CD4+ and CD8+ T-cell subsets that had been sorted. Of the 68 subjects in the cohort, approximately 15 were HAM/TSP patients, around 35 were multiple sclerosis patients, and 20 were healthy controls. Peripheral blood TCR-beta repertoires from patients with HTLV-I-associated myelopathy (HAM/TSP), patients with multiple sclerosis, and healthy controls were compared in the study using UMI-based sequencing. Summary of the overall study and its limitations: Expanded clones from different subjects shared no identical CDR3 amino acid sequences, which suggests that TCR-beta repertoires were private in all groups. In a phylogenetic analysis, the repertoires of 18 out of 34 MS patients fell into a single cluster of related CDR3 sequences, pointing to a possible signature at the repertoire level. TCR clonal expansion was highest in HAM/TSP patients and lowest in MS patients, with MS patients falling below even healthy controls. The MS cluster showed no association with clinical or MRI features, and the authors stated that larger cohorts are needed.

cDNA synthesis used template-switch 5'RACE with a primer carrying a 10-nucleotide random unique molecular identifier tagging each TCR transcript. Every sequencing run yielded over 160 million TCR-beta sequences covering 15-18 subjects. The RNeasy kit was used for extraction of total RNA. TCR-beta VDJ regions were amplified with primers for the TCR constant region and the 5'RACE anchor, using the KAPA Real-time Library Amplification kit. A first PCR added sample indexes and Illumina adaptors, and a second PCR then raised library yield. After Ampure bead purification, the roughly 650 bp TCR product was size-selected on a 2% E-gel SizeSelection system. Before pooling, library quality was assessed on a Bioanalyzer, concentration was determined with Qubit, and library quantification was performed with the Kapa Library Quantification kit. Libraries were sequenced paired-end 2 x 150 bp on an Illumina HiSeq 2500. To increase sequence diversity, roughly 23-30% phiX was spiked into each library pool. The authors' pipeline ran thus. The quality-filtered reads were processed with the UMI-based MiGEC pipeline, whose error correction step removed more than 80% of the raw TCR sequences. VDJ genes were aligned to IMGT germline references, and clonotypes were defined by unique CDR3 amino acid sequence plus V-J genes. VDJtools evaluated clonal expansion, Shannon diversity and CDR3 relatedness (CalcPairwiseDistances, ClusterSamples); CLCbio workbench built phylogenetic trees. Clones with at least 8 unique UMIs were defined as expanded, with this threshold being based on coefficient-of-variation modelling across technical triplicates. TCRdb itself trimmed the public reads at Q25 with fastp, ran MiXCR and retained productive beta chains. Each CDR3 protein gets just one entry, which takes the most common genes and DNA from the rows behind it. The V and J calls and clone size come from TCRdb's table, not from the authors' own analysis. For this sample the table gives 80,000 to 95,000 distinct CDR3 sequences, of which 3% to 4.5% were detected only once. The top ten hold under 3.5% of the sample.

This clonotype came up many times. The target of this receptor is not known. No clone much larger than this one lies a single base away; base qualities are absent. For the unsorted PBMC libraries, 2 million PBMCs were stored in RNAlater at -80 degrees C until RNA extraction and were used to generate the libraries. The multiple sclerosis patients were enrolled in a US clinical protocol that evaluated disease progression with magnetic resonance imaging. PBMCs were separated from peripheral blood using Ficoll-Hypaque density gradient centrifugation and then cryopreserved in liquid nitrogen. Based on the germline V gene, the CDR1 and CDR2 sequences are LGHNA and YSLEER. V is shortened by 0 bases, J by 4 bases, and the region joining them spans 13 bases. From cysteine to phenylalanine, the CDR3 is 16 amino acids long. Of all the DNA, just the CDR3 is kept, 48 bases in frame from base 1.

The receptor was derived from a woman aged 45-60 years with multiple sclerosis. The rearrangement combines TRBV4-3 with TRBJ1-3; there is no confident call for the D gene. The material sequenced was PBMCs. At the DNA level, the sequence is TGCGCCAGCAGCCAAGAGCCTAGCCCGGGAGGAAACACCATATATTTT. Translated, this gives CASSQEPSPGGNTIYF.